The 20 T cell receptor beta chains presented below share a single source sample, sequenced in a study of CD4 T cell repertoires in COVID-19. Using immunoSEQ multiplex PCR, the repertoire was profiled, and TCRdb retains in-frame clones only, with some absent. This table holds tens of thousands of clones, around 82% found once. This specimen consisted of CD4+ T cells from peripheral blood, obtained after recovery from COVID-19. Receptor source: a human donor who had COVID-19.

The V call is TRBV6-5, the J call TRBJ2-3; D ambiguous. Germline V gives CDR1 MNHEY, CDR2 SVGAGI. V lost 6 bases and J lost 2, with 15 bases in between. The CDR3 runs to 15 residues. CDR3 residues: CASSNGREVTDTQYF. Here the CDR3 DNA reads TGTGCCAGCAGCAACGGAAGGGAAGTCACAGATACGCAGTATTTT.

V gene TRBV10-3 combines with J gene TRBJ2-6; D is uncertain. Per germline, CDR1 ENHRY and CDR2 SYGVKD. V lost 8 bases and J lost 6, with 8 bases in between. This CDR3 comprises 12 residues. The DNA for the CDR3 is TGTGCCATCTCGTCGGAGGCCAACGTCCTGACTTTC. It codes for CAISSEANVLTF.

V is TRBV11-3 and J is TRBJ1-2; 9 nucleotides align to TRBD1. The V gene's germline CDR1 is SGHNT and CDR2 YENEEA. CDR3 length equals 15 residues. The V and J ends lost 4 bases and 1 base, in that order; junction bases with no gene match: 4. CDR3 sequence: CASSWDRVNNYGYTF. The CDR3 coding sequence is TGTGCCAGCAGCTGGGACAGGGTCAATAACTATGGCTACACCTTC.

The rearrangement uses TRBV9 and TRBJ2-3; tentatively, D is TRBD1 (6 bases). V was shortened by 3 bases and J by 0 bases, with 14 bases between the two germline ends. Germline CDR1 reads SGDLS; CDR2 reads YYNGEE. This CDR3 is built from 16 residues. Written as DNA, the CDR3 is TGTGCCAGCAGCGCAAATACAGGGTCCAGCACAGATACGCAGTATTTT. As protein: CASSANTGSSTDTQYF.

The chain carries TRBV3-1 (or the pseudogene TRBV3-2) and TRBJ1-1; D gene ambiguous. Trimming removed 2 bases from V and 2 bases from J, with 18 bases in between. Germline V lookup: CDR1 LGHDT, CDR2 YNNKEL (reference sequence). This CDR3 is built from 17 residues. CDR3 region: CASSQPQFGRLNTEAFF. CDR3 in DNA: TGTGCCAGCAGCCAACCCCAATTCGGACGCCTAAACACTGAAGCTTTCTTT.

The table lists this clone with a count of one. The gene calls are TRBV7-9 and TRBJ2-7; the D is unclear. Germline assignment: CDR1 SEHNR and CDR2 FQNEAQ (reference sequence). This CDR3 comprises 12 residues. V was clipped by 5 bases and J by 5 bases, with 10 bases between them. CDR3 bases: TGTGCCAGCAGCCCCAGTAGGAACGAGCAGTACTTC. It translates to CASSPSRNEQYF.

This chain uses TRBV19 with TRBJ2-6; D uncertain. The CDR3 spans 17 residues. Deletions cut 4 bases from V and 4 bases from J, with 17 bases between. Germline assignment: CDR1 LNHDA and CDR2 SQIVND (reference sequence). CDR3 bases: TGTGCCAGTAGTACCCCTTCTTGGTGGGGAGGGGCCAACGTCCTGACTTTC. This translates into CASSTPSWWGGANVLTF.

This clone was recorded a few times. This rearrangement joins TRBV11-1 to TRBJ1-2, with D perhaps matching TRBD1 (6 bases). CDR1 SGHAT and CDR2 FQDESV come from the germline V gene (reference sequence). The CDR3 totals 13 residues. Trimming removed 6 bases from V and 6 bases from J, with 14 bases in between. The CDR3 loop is CASSSRDTDGYTF. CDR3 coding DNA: TGTGCCAGCAGTTCACGGGACACCGATGGCTACACCTTC.

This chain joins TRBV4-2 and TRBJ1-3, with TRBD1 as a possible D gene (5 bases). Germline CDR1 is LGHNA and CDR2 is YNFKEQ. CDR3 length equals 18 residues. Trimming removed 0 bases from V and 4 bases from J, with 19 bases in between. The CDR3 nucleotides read TGTGCCAGCAGCCAAGATCCCCCAGGGAACATTGTCGGAAACACCATATATTTT. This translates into CASSQDPPGNIVGNTIYF.

As DNA, the CDR3 is TGTGCCAGCAAGTTCGGTAAATCTGGAAACACCATATATTTT. This encodes CASKFGKSGNTIYF. This chain joins TRBV6-5 and TRBJ1-3; no firm D call. Germline CDR1 is MNHEY and CDR2 is SVGAGI. The V gene lost 7 bases and the J gene lost 1 base, with 11 bases spanning the gap. This CDR3 has 14 residues.

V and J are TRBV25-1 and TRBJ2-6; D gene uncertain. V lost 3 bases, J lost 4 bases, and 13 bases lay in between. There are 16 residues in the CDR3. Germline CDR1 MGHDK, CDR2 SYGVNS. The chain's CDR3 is CASSDRRGSGANVLTF. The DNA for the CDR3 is TGTGCCAGCAGTGACCGTCGAGGTAGCGGGGCCAACGTCCTGACTTTC.

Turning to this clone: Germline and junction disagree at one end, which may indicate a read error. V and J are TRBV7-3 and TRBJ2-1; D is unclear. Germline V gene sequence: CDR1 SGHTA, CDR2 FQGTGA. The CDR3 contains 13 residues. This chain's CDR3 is CASNLGGSAEQFF. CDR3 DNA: TGTGCCAGCAACTTAGGCGGATCCGCGGAGCAGTTCTTC.

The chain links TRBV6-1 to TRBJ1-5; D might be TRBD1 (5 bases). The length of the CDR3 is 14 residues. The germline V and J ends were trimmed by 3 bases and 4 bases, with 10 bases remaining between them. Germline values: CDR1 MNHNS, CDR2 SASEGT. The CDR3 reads CASSDRVFNQPQHF. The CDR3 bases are TGTGCCAGCAGTGACAGGGTTTTTAATCAGCCCCAGCATTTT.

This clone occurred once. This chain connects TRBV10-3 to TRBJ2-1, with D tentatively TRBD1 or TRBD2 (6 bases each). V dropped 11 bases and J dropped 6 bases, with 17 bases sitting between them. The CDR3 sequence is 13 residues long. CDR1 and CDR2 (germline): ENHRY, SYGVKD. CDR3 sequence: CAFTSEGGNEQFF. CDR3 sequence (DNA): TGTGCCTTCACCTCGGAGGGGGGCAATGAGCAGTTCTTC.

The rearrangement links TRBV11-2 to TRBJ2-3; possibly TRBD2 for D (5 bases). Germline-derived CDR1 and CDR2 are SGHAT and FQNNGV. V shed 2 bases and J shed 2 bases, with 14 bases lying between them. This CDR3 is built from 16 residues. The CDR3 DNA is TGTGCCAGCAGCTTACCCGCTAAACTAGACACAGATACGCAGTATTTT. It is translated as CASSLPAKLDTDTQYF.

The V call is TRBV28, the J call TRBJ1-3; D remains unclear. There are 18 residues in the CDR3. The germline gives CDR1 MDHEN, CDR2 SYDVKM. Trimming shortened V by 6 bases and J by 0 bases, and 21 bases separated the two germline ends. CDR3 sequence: CASRKRPMAGASGNTIYF. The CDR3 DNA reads TGTGCCAGCAGAAAAAGGCCGATGGCCGGAGCCTCTGGAAACACCATATATTTT.

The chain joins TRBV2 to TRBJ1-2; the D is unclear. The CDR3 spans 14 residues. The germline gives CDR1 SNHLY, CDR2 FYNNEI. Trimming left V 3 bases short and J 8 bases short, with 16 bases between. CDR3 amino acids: CASSDRMSGGGYTF. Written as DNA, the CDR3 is TGTGCCAGCAGTGATCGGATGTCAGGAGGAGGCTACACCTTC. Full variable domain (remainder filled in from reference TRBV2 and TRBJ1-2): EPEVTQTPSHQVTQMGQEVILRCVPISNHLYFYWYRQILGQKVEFLVSFYNNEISEKSEIFDDQFSVERPDGSNFTLKIRSTKLEDSAMYFCASSDRMSGGGYTFGSGTRLTVV.

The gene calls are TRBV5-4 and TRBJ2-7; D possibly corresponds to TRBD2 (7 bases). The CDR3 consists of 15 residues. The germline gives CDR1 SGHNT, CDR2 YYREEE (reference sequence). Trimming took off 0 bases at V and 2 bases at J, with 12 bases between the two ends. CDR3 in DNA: TGTGCCAGCAGCTTGGGGCGGGGGCAAACCTACGAGCAGTACTTC. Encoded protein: CASSLGRGQTYEQYF.

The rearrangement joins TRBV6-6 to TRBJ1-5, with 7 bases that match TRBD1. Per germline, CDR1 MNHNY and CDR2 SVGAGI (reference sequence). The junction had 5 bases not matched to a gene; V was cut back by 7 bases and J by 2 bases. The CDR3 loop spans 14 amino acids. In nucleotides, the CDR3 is TGTGCCAGCAAAACAGGGGTGGGCAATCAGCCCCAGCATTTT. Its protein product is CASKTGVGNQPQHF.

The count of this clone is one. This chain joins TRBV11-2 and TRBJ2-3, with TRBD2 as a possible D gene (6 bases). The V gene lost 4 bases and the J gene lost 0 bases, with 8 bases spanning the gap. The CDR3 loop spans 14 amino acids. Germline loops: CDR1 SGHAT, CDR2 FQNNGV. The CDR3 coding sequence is TGTGCCAGCAGCTCCGGGACTAGCACAGATACGCAGTATTTT. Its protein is CASSSGTSTDTQYF.